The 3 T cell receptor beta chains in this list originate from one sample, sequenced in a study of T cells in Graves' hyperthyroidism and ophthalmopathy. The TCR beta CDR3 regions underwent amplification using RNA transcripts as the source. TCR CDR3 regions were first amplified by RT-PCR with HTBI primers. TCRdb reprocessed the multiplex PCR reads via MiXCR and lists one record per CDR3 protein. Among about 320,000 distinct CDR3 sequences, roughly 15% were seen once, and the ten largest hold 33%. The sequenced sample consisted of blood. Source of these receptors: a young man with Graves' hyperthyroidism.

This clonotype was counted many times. DNA of the CDR3: TGTGCCAGCAGTGGCCTCGGGACAGGGGCGTCCCCCGTCGAGCAAGCTTTCTTT. Translating gives CASSGLGTGASPVEQAFF. The V gene is TRBV6-1, the J gene TRBJ1-1; TRBD1 aligns across 10 bases. The germline CDR1 and CDR2 sequences are MNHNS and SASEGT. The length of the CDR3 is 18 residues. The junction had 20 bases not matched to a gene; V was cut back by 4 bases and J by 9 bases.

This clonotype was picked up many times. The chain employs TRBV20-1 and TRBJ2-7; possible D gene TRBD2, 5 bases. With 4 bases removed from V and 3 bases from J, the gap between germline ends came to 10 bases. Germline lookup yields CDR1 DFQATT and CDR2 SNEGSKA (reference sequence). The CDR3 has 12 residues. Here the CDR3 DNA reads TGCAGTGCTAAAGCGGACTTCTACGAGCAGTACTTC. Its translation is CSAKADFYEQYF.

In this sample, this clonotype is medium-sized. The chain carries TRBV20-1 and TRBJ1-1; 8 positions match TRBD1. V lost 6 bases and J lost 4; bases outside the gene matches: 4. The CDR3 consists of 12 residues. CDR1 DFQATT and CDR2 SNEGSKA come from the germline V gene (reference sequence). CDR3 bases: TGCAGTGCGGCGGACAGGGTCACTGAAGCTTTCTTT. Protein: CSAADRVTEAFF.